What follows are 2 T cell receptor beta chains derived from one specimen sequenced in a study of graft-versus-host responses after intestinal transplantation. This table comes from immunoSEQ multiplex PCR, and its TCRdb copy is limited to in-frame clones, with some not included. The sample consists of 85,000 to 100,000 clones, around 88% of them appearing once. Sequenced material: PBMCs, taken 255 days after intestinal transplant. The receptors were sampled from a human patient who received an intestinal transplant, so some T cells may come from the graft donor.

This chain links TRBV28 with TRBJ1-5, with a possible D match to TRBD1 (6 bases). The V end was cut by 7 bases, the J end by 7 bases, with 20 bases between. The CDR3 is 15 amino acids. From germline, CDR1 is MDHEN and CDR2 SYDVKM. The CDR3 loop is CASITSGGARQPQHF. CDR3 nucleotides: TGTGCCAGCATCACCTCGGGGGGCGCGCGGCAGCCCCAGCATTTT.

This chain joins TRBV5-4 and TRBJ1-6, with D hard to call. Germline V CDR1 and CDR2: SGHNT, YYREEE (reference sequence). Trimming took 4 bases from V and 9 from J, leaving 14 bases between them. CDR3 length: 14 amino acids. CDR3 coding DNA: TGTGCCAGCAGCCTGGACGGACTCAGTTCACCCCTCCACTTT. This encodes CASSLDGLSSPLHF.